This is a list of T cell receptor beta chains from one sample in a study of blood T cell repertoires in COVID-19. Sequenced by immunoSEQ multiplex PCR; TCRdb stores in-frame clones only, minus some. The table records some 350,000 clones, almost 90% of them present only once. The sample was peripheral blood. Receptors originate from a young man with active or convalescent COVID-19. Both conserved end residues are part of each CDR3. A D gene is named only where the DNA matches it firmly.

>.|TRBV25-1
CASSEWAGSTYEQYF
>.|TRBV21-1
CASSKGTGANEQYF
>TRBD1|TRBV29-1
CSVVTGGAYQPQHF
>.|TRBV11-2
CASSLLRGRGQETQYF
>.|TRBV18
CASSPGLEYNEQFF
>.|TRBV11-3
CASSSTREANYGYTF
>.|TRBV28
CASKPTTVLNTEAFF
>TRBD1|TRBV7-3
CASSPTPGQRYGYTF
>.|TRBV28
CASSMTDRRQPQHF
>.|TRBV2
CASRTGSSGNTIYF
>TRBD1|TRBV28
CASRDGQGTVYEQYF
>.|TRBV7-9
CASSLDFEEAFF
>.|TRBV4-3
CASSQGRASYNEQFF
>.|TRBV12-3/TRBV12-4
CASSFRGDTQYF
>.|TRBV7-2
CASSQTVHTYNEQFF
>.|TRBV4-1
CASSQVYPDSNSPLHF
>TRBD1|TRBV4-1
CASSQRQTGNQPQHF
>TRBD1|TRBV5-1
CASSPTGGAYEQYF
>TRBD2|TRBV7-9
CASSLRREFGNEQFF
>.|TRBV27
CASSLRSSAGELFF
>TRBD1|TRBV7-9
CASSPTGTGNYEQYF
>.|TRBV12-3/TRBV12-4
CASSVDRGEKLFF
>.|TRBV19
CASSNRYSGNTIYF
>.|TRBV11-2
CASSPGGEQYF
>TRBD2|TRBV19
CATRLALGYNEQFF
>TRBD1|TRBV4-1
CASSQGTGDQPQHF
>TRBD1|TRBV3-1/TRBV3-2
CASSHPRGTGHTGELFF
>TRBD1|TRBV27
CASSLTGIAAQYF
>.|TRBV11-2
CASSLVSLGADTQYF
>.|TRBV5-1
CASSTGTQKETQYF
>.|TRBV7-6
CASSLAGAREQYF
>TRBD1|TRBV6-1
CASTLGQGSPLHF
>TRBD1|TRBV27
CASSLYSGTGSNYGYTF
>TRBD2|TRBV4-1
CASSQWPAGLYNEQFF
>.|TRBV10-1
CASVQGRKSSGANVLTF
>.|TRBV9
CASSVATERNEQYF
>TRBD1|TRBV7-8
CASSQRTGRGNEKLFF
>.|TRBV7-9
CASSTTRLVPYEQYF
>TRBD1|TRBV20-1
CSASPPRGNPGANVLTF
>TRBD2|TRBV7-2
CASSLTSGRNNEQFF